Sequencing of this T cell receptor (beta chain) was carried out in a study of control samples from healthy donors and cancer patients. The junction had 6 bases not matched to a gene; V was cut back by 4 bases and J by 0 bases. This CDR3 region has 16 residues. The germline V gene encodes CDR1 WNHNN and CDR2 SYGVQD (reference sequence). TCRdb keeps only in-frame clones here, not all; method: immunoSEQ multiplex PCR. The table includes some 140,000 clones, 85% to 95% detected once. The chain carries TRBV10-1 and TRBJ2-1; 7 positions agree with TRBD2. Sequencing was carried out using blood. This sequence originates from a man aged 35 to 55 in good health. This CDR3 reads CASSVRRGSSYNEQFF. Here the CDR3 DNA reads TGCGCCAGCAGTGTTCGGCGGGGGAGCTCCTACAATGAGCAGTTCTTC.